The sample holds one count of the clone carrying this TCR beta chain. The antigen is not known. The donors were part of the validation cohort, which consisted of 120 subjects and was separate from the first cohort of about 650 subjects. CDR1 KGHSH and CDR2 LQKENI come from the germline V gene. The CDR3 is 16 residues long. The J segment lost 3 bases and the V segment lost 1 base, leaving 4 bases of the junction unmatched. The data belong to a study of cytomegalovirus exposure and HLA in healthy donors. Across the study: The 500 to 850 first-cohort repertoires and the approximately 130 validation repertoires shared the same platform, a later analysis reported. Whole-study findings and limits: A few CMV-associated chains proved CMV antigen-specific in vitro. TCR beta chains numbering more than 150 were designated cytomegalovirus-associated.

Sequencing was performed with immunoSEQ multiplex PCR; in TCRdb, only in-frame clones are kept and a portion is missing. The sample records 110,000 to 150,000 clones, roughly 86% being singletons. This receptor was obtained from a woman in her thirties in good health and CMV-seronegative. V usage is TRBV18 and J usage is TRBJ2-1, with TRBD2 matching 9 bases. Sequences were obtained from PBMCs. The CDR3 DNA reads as TGTGCCAGCTCACCACTAGCGGGGGATCTCTACAATGAGCAGTTCTTC. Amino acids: CASSPLAGDLYNEQFF.